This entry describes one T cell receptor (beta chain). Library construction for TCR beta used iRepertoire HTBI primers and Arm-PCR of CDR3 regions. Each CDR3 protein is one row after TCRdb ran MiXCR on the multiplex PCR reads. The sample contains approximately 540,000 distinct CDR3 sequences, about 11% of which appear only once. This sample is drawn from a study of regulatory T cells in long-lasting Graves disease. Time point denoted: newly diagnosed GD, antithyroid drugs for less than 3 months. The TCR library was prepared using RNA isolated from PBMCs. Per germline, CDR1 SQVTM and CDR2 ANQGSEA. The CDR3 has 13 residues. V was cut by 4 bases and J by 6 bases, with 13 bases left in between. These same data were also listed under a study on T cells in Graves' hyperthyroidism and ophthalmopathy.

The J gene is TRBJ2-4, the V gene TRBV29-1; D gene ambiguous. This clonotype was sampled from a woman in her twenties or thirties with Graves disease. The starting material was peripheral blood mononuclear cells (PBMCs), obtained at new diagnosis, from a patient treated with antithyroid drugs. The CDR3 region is CSVGFSRTNIQYF. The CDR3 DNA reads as TGCAGCGTTGGATTTTCCCGGACAAACATTCAGTACTTC.